The 10 T cell receptor beta chains listed next were all sequenced from one sample in a study of blood T cell repertoires in COVID-19. The method was immunoSEQ multiplex PCR; TCRdb's version includes in-frame clones alone and lacks a portion of them. In the table there are some 350,000 clones, approximately 91% of which are singletons. Material for sequencing was peripheral blood. These receptor sequences come from a woman in her 70s with COVID-19, enrolled during active disease.

This chain joins TRBV3-1 (or the pseudogene TRBV3-2) and TRBJ1-2; D is unresolved. Trimming left V 1 base short and J 4 bases short, with 7 bases between. The germline V gene has CDR1 LGHDT and CDR2 YNNKEL (reference sequence). This CDR3 has 13 residues. The CDR3 protein is CASSQGHGYGYTF. CDR3 bases: TGTGCCAGCAGCCAAGGACACGGCTATGGCTACACCTTC.

V and J are TRBV6-5 and TRBJ1-4; D is unresolved. V lost 8 bases and J lost 4, with 8 bases in between. This CDR3 contains 12 residues. Germline V gives CDR1 MNHEY, CDR2 SVGAGI. The DNA of the CDR3 is TGTGCCAGCCTAGGGAGTAATGAAAAACTGTTTTTT. Translation gives CASLGSNEKLFF.

The chain recombines TRBV27 with TRBJ1-6; a possible D gene is TRBD1 (5 bases). CDR3 length: 18 amino acids. The ends were cut back, 2 bases at V and 5 bases at J, with 19 bases in the middle. Germline-derived CDR1 and CDR2 are MNHEY and SMNVEV (reference sequence). This CDR3 is CASSLGPPAGGNNSPLHF. The CDR3 DNA follows: TGTGCCAGCAGTTTAGGTCCCCCCGCGGGGGGGAATAATTCACCCCTCCACTTT.

Comment on this clone: Other DNA sequences in the same sample also yield this CDR3. The gene calls are TRBV2 and TRBJ1-2, with D possibly matching TRBD1 (6 bases). From germline, CDR1 is SNHLY and CDR2 FYNNEI. Trimming stripped 2 bases from V and 6 bases from J, with 10 bases between. This CDR3 is 13 amino acids long. In nucleotides, the CDR3 is TGTGCCAGCAGTGAATTACAGGGAGATGGCTACACCTTC. It specifies CASSELQGDGYTF. The whole variable domain, filled in from reference TRBV2 and TRBJ1-2, reads EPEVTQTPSHQVTQMGQEVILRCVPISNHLYFYWYRQILGQKVEFLVSFYNNEISEKSEIFDDQFSVERPDGSNFTLKIRSTKLEDSAMYFCASSELQGDGYTFGSGTRLTVV.

The chain employs TRBV5-4 and TRBJ1-1, with 9 positions matching TRBD1. Germline CDR1 SGHNT, CDR2 YYREEE (reference sequence). The CDR3 length is 15 residues. The trim removed 3 bases at V and 3 bases at J, leaving 6 bases unmatched. The CDR3 loop is CASSSPRQGDTEAFF. In nucleotides, the CDR3 is TGTGCCAGCAGCTCCCCCAGACAGGGGGACACTGAAGCTTTCTTT.

The rearrangement uses TRBV19 and TRBJ2-7; 8 bases map to TRBD2. V was clipped by 4 bases and J by 2 bases; unmatched bases: 7. Germline CDR1 reads LNHDA; CDR2 reads SQIVND (reference sequence). The length of the CDR3 is 15 residues. The CDR3 spells CASSNQRGPPYEQYF. CDR3 nucleotide sequence: TGTGCCAGTAGTAATCAGCGGGGGCCCCCCTACGAGCAGTACTTC.

The V call is TRBV3-1 (or the pseudogene TRBV3-2), the J call TRBJ2-1, with TRBD1 identical over 9 bases. The V segment lost 7 bases and the J segment 4 bases; nucleotides outside the gene matches: 14. Germline V gene lookup returns CDR1 LGHDT and CDR2 YNNKEL (reference sequence). The CDR3 has 17 amino acids. CDR3 bases: TGTGCCAGCACCAATCTGGGGGGACAGGGTTCATACAATGAGCAGTTCTTC. Translating gives CASTNLGGQGSYNEQFF.

The chain joins TRBV7-2 to TRBJ2-2; TRBD2 agrees at 9 bases. The CDR3 runs to 15 residues. V lost 5 bases to trimming and J lost 6 bases; unmatched junction nucleotides: 7. Germline V gene data show CDR1 as SGHTA and CDR2 as FQGNSA. The CDR3 reads CASSTGLAISGELFF. In nucleotides, the CDR3 is TGTGCCAGCAGCACGGGACTAGCCATCTCCGGGGAGCTGTTTTTT. Based on the CDR3 plus reference TRBV7-2 and TRBJ2-2, the full variable domain is GAGVSQSPSNKVTEKGKDVELRCDPISGHTALYWYRQSLGQGLEFLIYFQGNSAPDKSGLPSDRFSAERTGGSVSTLTIQRTQQEDSAVYLCASSTGLAISGELFFGEGSRLTVL.

The chain couples TRBV20-1 to TRBJ2-6; D perhaps matches TRBD2 (6 bases). The CDR3 contains 15 residues. Germline values: CDR1 DFQATT, CDR2 SNEGSKA (reference sequence). The V gene lost 3 bases and the J gene lost 4 bases, with 13 bases spanning the gap. In nucleotides, the CDR3 is TGCAGTGCTAGTGGCAGGGAGGCCGGGGCCAACGTCCTGACTTTC. Protein: CSASGREAGANVLTF.

This chain connects TRBV5-6 to TRBJ2-3, with 11 positions matching TRBD2. Germline loops: CDR1 SGHDT, CDR2 YYEEEE. Unmatched junction bases numbered 4, after V lost 5 bases and J lost 5 bases. The CDR3 is 14 residues long. The CDR3 loop is CASSSGGAIDTQYF. The CDR3 DNA follows: TGTGCCAGCAGTAGCGGGGGGGCCATAGATACGCAGTATTTT.